This TCR beta chain was profiled in a study of OX40 agonist ivuxolimab in advanced cancers. Looking at the study overall: Recorded diagnoses for dose-escalation patients were hepatocellular carcinoma, melanoma, renal cell or head and neck cancer. The study's findings and limits: Within 6 weeks, CD4+ and CD8+ blood T cells expanded clonally at 0.1 to 3.0 mg/kg. Low normalized T-cell clonal expansion also characterized some of the nonresponders.

This table comes from immunoSEQ multiplex PCR, and its TCRdb copy is limited to in-frame clones, with some not included. The sample carries 70,000 to 90,000 clones, 85% to 90% recorded once. Blood draws occurred at baseline, cycle 4 day 1, and cycle 7 day 1. V lost 5 bases, J lost 5 bases, and 10 bases stayed unmatched. This CDR3 contains 15 residues. Germline CDR1 and CDR2: MNHEY and SMNVEV (reference sequence). This clone was seen only once. Its specificity is unknown. The chain combines TRBV27 with TRBJ2-7, with 9 bases fitting TRBD2. The specimen comprised CD4+ or CD8+ T cells sorted from blood, sampled in a trial of the OX40 agonist ivuxolimab. The clonotype was recovered from an adult with an advanced solid tumor such as melanoma, head and neck, liver or kidney cancer. The CDR3 nucleotides read TGTGCCAGCAGTCAAGTAGCGGGAGCAAAGGACGAGCAGTACTTC. It codes for CASSQVAGAKDEQYF.